A single T cell receptor (beta chain) is shown here with its context. Germline V gene sequence: CDR1 MNHNS, CDR2 SASEGT. Unmatched junction bases numbered 6, after V lost 4 bases and J lost 6 bases. The CDR3 covers 14 residues. The donors, healthy adults who were HIV-negative, had experienced no recent acute infections or vaccinations. Both subsets, CD45RA+ naive and CD45RA-negative memory, were split from the CD4+ cells. The sample originates from a study of shared clonotypes between healthy human individuals. In the original workflow: Owing to the provision of junction-only sequences devoid of quality scores by immunoSEQ, filtering differed. TCRdb's table, derived via immunoSEQ multiplex PCR, lists solely in-frame clones and lacks some. The V and J calls and clone size were taken over from that table, and D and trimming were inferred from the DNA. Of about 1 million clones in the sample, about 75% were seen once.

V and J are TRBV6-1 and TRBJ1-5; 7 nucleotides agree with TRBD1. Sequencing used memory CD4+ T cells sorted from blood. Subset noted: CD45RA-negative fraction. The sequence was collected from a man aged 18-30 years in good health. In DNA form, the CDR3 reads TGTGCCAGCAGTGGAGCGCAGGGGGTTCAGCCCCAGCATTTT. Translating it yields CASSGAQGVQPQHF.